This T cell receptor (beta chain) was sequenced during a study of blood T cell repertoires in COVID-19. Whole-study context: Acute-phase and convalescent COVID-19 samples originated in the United States, Italy and Spain. PBMCs, B-cell-depleted T cells, or T cells provided the cDNA or gDNA that made up the material.

This clone was found a few times. Germline CDR1 and CDR2: LGHDT and YNNKEL (reference sequence). Trimming removed 4 bases at V and 10 bases at J, with 20 bases between. The CDR3 covers 16 residues. Per the study methods: By means of reference gene primer amplification, nucleated cell counts were estimated. TCRdb's copy holds only in-frame clones and misses some; the assay was immunoSEQ multiplex PCR. V and J calls and clone size follow that table, whereas D and trimming were derived from the DNA. This repertoire shows about 83,000 clones, 85% to 90% found once; its top ten account for 22%. The chain couples TRBV3-1 (or the pseudogene TRBV3-2) to TRBJ1-6; tentative D call: TRBD1 (6 bases). This TCR was sampled from a woman aged 80 or older in a cohort sampled during active or convalescent COVID-19. Sequencing was carried out using peripheral blood. CDR3: CASSRGLDPFGSPLHF. The CDR3 region has the DNA TGTGCCAGCAGCCGGGGGCTAGACCCGTTCGGGTCACCCCTCCACTTT.